This TCR beta chain was documented in a study of T cells in women clearing cervical HPV infection. This CDR3 has 13 residues. Germline V gives CDR1 DFQATT, CDR2 SNEGSKA (reference sequence). V was clipped by 0 bases and J by 3 bases, with 6 bases between them. TCRdb keeps only in-frame clones here, not all; method: immunoSEQ multiplex PCR. This sample lists tens of thousands of clones; its ten largest clones have approximately 1.5%. In regard to this clone: From the germline J gene comes the end of the CDR3, since the read stops 3 residues before it.

The sequencing input was blood buffy coat. This sequence joins TRBV20-1 and TRBJ2-1; D gene unclear. The receptor was derived from a woman aged 18 to 69 with a cervical HPV16 infection that either progressed to CIN3+ or cleared (not recorded which). CDR3 sequence: CSARDPNYNEQFF. Partial CDR3 DNA: TGCAGTGCTAGAGATCCTAACTACAATGAG.